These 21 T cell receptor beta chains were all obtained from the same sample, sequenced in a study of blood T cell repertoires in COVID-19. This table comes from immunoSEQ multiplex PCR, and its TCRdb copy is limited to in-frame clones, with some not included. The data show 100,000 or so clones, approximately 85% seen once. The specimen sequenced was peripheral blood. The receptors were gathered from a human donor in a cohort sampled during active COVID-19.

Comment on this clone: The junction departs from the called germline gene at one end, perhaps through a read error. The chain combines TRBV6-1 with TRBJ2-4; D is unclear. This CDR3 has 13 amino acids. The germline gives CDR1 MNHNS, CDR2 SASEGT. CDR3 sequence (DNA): TGTGCCAGCAGAGAAGGGCCCCTTTCCATTCAGTACTTC. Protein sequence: CASREGPLSIQYF.

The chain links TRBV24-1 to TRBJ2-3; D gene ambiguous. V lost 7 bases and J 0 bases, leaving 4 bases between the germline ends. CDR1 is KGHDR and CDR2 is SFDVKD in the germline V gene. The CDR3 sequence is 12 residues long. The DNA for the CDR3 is TGTGCCACCAGCGGGAGCACAGATACGCAGTATTTT. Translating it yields CATSGSTDTQYF.

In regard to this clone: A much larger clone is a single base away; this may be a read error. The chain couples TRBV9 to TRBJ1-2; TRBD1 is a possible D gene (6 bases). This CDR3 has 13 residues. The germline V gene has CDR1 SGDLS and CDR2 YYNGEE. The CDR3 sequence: CASSPDRNYSYTF. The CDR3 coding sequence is TGTGCCAGCAGCCCCGACAGGAACTATAGCTACACCTTC.

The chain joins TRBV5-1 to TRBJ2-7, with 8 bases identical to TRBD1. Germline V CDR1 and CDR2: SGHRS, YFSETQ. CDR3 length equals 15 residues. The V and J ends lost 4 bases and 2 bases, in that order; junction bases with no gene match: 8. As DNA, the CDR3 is TGCGCCAGCAGCGCCGGACAGGGTAAACCCTACGAGCAGTACTTC. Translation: CASSAGQGKPYEQYF. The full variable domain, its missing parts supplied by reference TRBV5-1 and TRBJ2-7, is KAGVTQTPRYLIKTRGQQVTLSCSPISGHRSVSWYQQTPGQGLQFLFEYFSETQRNKGNFPGRFSGRQFSNSRSEMNVSTLELGDSALYLCASSAGQGKPYEQYFGPGTRLTVT.

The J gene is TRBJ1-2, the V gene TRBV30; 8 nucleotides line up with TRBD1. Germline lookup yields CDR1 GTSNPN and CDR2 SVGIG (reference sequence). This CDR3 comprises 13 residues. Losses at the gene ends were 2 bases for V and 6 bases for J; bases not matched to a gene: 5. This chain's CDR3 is CAWSPMTGDGYTF. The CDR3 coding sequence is TGTGCCTGGAGTCCGATGACAGGGGATGGCTACACCTTC.

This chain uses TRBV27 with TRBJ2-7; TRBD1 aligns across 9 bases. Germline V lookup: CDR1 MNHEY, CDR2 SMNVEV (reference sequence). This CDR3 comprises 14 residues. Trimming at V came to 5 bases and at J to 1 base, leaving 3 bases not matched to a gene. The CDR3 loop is CASSEGQGSYEQYF. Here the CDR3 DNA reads TGTGCCAGCAGTGAGGGACAGGGATCCTACGAGCAGTACTTC.

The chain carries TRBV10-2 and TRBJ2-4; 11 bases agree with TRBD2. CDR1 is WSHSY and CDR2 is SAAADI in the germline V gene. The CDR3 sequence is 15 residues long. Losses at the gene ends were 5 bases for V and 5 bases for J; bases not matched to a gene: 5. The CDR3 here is CASSTSGGAQNIQYF. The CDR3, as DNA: TGCGCCAGCAGTACTAGCGGGGGCGCACAAAACATTCAGTACTTC.

CDR3 amino acids: CASAVAGETQETQYF. The CDR3 region has the DNA TGTGCCAGCGCGGTGGCGGGGGAGACTCAAGAGACCCAGTACTTC. The chain recombines TRBV25-1 with TRBJ2-5; 7 bases are shared with TRBD2. J lost 2 bases, V lost 8 bases, and 11 bases had no gene match. CDR1 and CDR2 from the germline V gene are MGHDK and SYGVNS. CDR3 length: 15 residues. Full variable domain (remainder filled in from reference TRBV25-1 and TRBJ2-5): EADIYQTPRYLVIGTGKKITLECSQTMGHDKMYWYQQDPGMELHLIHYSYGVNSTEKGDLSSESTVSRIRTEHFPLTLESARPSHTSQYLCASAVAGETQETQYFGPGTRLLVL.

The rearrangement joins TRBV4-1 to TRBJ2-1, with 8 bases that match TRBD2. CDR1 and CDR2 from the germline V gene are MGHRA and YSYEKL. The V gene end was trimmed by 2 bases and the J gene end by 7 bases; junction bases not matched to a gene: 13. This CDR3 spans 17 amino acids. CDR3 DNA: TGCGCCAGCAGCCAAAAAGGCGTGACGGGAGGGAGGAATGAGCAGTTCTTC. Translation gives CASSQKGVTGGRNEQFF.

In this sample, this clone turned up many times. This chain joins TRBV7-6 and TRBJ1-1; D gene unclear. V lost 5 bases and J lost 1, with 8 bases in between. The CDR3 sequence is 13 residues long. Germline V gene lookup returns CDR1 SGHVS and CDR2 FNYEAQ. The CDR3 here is CASSLDTNTEAFF. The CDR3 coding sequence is TGTGCCAGCAGCCTCGACACGAACACTGAAGCTTTCTTT.

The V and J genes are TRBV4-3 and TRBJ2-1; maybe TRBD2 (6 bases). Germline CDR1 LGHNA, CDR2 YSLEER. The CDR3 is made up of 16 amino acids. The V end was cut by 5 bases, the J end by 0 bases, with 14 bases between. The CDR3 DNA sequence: TGCGCCAGCAGCGGCGGGGAGTCCAGCTCCTACAATGAGCAGTTCTTC. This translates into CASSGGESSSYNEQFF.

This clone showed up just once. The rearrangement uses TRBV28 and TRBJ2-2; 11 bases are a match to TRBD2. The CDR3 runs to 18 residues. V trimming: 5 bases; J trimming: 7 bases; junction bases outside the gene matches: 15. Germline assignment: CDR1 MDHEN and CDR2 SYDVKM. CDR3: CASSPRVAGGPRSGELFF. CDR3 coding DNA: TGTGCCAGCAGTCCCAGGGTAGCGGGAGGGCCTCGGAGCGGGGAGCTGTTTTTT.

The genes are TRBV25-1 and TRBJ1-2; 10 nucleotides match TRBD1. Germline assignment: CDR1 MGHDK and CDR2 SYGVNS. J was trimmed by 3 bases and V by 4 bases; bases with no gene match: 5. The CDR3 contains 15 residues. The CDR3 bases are TGTGCCAGCAGTGGGGACAGGGGATGGGACTATGGCTACACCTTC. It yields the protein CASSGDRGWDYGYTF.

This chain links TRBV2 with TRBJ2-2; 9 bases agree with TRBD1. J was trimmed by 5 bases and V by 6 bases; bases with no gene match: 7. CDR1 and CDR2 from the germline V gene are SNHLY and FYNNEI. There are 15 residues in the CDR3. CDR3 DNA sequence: TGTGCCAGCAGCCCGGGACAGGGTTCGACCGGGGAGCTGTTTTTT. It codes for CASSPGQGSTGELFF.

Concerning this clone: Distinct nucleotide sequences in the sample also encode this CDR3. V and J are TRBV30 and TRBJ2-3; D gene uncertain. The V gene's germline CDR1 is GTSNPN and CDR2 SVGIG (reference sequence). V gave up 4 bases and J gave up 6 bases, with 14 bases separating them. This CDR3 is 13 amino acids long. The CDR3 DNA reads TGTGCCTGGACCCGGCGGCGAGCGGATACGCAGTATTTT. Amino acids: CAWTRRRADTQYF.

The CDR3 loop reads CASSPGYEQYF. The CDR3 DNA is TGTGCCAGCAGCCCGGGGTACGAGCAGTACTTC. The V and J genes are TRBV7-8 and TRBJ2-7; maybe TRBD2 (5 bases). V was pared by 5 bases and J by 4 bases, with 6 bases between. The CDR3 runs 11 residues. Germline values: CDR1 SGHVS, CDR2 FQNEAQ.

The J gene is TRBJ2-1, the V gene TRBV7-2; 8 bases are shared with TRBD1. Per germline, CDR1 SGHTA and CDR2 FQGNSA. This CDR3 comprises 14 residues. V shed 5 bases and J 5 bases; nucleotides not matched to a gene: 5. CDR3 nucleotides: TGTGCCAGCAGCAGACAGGGGTCGGACAATGAGCAGTTCTTC. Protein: CASSRQGSDNEQFF.

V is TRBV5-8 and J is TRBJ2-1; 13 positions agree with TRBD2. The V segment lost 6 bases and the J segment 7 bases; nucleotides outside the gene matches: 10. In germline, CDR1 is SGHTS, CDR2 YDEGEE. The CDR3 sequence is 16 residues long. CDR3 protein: CASTTRTSGSWNEQFF. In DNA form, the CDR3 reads TGTGCCAGCACCACCCGGACTAGCGGGAGTTGGAATGAGCAGTTCTTC.

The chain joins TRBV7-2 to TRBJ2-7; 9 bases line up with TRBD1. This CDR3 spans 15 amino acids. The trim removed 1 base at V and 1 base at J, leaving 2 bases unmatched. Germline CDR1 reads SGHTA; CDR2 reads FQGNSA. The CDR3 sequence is CASSLDGTGSYEQYF. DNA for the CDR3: TGTGCCAGCAGCTTAGATGGGACAGGGTCCTACGAGCAGTACTTC.

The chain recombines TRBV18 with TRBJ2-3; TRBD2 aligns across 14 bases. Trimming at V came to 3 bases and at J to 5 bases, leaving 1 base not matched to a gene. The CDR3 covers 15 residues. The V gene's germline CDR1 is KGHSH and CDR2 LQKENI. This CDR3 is CASSPGLAGVDTQYF. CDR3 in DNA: TGTGCCAGCTCACCGGGACTAGCGGGGGTAGATACGCAGTATTTT.

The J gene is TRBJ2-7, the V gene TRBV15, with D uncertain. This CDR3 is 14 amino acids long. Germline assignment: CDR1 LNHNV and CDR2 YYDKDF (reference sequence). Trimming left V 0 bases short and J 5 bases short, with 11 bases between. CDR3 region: CATSRDPPYDEQYF. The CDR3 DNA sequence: TGTGCCACCAGCAGAGACCCCCCTTATGACGAGCAGTACTTC. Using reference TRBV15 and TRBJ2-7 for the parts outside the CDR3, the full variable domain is DAMVIQNPRYQVTQFGKPVTLSCSQTLNHNVMYWYQQKSSQAPKLLFHYYDKDFNNEADTPDNFQSRRPNTSFCFLDIRSPGLGDTAMYLCATSRDPPYDEQYFGPGTRLTVT.